This T cell receptor (beta chain) was recovered during a study of shared clonotypes between healthy human individuals. The study, taken as a whole, reports: Enrolling few donors narrowed the genetic and exposure-history diversity that was represented. Sharing of clonotypes among donors was expected to vary with sequencing depth.

Produced via immunoSEQ multiplex PCR; TCRdb's table is partial and in-frame only. The sample has roughly 490,000 clones, approximately 80% seen once. In germline, CDR1 is MDHEN, CDR2 SYDVKM. Germline trimming cut 8 bases from V and 8 bases from J; bases unmatched to any gene: 29. There are 21 residues in the CDR3. A note on this clone: Its antigen is still unknown.

The rearrangement joins TRBV28 to TRBJ2-1, with 11 bases that match TRBD2. This TCR derives from a middle-aged woman in good health. Some clones in this sample may be carry-over from other donors' samples. Sequenced sample: PBMCs. CDR3 protein: CASPPHVQGAVIAGGPYEQFF. The CDR3, as DNA: TGTGCCAGCCCCCCACATGTCCAGGGGGCCGTTATAGCGGGAGGGCCCTATGAGCAGTTCTTC.